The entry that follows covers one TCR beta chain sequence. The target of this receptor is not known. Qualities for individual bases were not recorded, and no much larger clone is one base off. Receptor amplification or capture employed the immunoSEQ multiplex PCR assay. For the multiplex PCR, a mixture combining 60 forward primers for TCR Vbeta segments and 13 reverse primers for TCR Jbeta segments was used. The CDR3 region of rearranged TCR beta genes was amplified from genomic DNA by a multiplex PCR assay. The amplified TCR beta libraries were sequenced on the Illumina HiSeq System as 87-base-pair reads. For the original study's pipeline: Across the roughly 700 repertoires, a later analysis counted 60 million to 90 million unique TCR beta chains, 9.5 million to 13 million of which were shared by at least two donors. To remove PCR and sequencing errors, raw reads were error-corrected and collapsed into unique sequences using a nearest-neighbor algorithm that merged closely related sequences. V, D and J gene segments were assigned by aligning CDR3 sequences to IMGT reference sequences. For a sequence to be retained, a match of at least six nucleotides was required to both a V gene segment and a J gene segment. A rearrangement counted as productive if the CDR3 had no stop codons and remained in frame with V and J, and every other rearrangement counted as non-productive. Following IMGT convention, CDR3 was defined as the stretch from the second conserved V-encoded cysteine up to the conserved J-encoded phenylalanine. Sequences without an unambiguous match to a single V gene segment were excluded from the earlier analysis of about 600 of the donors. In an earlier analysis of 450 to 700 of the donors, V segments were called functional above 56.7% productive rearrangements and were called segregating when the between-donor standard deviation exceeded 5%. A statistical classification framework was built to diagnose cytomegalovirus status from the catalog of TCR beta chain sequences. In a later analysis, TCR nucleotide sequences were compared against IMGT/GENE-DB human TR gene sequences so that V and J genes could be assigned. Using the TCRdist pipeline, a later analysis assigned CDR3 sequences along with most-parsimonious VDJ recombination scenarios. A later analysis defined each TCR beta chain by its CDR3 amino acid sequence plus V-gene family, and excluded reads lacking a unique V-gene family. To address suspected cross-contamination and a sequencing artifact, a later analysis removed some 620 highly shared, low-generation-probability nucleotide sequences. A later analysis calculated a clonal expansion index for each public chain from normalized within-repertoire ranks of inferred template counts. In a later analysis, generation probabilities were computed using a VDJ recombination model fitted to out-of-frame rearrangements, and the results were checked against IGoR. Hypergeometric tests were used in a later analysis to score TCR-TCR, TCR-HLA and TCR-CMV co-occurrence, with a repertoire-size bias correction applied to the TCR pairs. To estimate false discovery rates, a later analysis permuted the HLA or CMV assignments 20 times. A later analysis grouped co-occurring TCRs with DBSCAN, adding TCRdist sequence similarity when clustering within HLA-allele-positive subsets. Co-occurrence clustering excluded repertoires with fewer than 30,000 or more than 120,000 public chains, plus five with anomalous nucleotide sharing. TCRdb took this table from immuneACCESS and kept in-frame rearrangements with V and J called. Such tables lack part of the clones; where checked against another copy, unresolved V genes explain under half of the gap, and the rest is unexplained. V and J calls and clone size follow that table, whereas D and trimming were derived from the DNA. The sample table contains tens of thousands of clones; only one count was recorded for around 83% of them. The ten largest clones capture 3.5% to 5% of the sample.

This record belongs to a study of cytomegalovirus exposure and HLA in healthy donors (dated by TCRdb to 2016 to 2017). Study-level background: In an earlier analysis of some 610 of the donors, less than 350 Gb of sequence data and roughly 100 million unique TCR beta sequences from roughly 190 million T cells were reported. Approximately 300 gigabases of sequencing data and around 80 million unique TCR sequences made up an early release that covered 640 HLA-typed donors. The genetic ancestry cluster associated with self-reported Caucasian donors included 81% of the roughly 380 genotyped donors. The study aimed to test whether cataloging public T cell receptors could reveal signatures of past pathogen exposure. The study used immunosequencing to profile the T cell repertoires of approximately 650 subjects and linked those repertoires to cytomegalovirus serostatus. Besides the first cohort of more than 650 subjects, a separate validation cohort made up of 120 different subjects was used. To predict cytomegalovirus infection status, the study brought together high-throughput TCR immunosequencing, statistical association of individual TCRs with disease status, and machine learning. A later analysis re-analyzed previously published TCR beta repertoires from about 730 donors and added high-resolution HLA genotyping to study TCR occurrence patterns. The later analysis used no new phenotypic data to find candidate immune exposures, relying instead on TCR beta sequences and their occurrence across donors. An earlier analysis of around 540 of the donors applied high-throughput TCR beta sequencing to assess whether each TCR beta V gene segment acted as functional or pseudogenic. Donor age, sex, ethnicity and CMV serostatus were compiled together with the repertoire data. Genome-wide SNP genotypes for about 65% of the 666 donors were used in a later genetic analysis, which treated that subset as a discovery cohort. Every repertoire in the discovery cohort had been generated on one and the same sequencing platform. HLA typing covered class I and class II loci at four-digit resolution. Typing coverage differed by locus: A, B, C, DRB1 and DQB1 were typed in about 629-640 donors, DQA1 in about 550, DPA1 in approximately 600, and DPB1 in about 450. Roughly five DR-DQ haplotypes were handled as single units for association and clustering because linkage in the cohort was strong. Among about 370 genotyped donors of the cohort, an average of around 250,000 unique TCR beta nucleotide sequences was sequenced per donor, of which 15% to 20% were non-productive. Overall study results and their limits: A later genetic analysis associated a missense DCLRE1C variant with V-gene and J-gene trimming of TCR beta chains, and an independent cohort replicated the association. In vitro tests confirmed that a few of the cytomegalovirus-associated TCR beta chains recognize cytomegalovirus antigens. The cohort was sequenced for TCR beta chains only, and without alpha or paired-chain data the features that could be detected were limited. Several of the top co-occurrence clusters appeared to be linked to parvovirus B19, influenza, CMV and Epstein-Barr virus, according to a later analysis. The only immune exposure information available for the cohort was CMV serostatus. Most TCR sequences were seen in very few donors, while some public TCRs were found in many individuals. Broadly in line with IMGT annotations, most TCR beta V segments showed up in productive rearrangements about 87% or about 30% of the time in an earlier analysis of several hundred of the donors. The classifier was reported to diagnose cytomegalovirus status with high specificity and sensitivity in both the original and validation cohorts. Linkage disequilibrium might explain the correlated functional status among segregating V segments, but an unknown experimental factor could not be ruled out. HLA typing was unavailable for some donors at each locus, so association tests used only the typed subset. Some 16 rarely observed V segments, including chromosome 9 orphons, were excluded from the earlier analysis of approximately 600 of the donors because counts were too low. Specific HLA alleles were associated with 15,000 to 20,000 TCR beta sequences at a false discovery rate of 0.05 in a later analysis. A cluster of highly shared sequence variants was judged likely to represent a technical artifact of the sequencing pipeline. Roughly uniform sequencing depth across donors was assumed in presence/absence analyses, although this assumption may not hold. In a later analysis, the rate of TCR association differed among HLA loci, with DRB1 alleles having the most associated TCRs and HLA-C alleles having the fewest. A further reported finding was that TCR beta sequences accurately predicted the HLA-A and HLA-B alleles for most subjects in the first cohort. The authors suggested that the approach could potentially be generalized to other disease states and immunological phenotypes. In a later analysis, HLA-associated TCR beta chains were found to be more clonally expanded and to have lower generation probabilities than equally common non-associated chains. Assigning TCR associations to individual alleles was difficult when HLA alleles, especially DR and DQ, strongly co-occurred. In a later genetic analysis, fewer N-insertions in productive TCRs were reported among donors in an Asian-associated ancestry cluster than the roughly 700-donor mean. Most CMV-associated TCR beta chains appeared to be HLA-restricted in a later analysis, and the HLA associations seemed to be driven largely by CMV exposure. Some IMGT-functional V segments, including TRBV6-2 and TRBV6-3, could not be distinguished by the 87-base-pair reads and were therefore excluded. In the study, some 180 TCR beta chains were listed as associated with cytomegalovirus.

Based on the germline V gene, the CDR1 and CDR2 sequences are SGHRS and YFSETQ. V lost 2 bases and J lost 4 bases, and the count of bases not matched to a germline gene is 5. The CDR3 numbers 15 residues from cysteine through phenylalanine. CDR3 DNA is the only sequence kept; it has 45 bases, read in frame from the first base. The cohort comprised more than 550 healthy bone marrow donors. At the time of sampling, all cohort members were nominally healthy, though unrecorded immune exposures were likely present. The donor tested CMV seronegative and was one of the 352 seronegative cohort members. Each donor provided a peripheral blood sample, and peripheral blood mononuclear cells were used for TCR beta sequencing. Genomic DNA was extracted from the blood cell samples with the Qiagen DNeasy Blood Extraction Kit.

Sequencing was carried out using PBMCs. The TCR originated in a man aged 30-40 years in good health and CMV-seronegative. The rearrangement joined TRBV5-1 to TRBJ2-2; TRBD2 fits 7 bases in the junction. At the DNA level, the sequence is TGCGCCAGCAGCTTCAGCGGGGAAACCACCGGGGAGCTGTTTTTT. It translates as CASSFSGETTGELFF.